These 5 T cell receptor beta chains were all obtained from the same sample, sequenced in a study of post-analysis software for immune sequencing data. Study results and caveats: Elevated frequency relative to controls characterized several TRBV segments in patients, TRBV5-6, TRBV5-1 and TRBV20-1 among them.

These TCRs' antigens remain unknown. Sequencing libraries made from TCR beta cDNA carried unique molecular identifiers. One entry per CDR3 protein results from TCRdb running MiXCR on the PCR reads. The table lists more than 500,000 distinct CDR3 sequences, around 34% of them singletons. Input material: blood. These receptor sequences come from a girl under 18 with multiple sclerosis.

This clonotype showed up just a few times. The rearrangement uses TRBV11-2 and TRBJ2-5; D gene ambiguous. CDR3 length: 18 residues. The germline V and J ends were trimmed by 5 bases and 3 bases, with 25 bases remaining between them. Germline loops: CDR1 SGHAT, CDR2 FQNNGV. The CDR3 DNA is TGTGCCAGCAGCCCGCAGGTTCACCGACGAGCGCAAAAAGAGACCCAGTACTTC. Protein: CASSPQVHRRAQKETQYF. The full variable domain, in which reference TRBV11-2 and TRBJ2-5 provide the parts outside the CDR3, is EAGVAQSPRYKIIEKRQSVAFWCNPISGHATLYWYQQILGQGPKLLIQFQNNGVVDDSQLPKDRFSAERLKGVDSTLKIQPAKLEDSAVYLCASSPQVHRRAQKETQYFGPGTRLLVL.

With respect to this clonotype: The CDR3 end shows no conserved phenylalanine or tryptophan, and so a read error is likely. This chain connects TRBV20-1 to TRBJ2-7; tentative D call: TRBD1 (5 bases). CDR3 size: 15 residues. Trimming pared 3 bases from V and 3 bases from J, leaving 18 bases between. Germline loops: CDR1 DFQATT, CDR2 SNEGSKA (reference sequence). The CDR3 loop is CSARFIGRVGYEQYL. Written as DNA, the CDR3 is TGCAGTGCTAGGTTTATAGGCAGGGTAGGCTACGAGCAGTACTTA.

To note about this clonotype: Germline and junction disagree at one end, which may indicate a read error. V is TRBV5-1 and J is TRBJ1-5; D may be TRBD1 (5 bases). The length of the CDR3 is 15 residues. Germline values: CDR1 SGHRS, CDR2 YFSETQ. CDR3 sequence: CAGSPQGDSNQPQHF. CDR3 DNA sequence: TGCGCCGGCAGCCCCCAGGGTGATAGCAATCAGCCCCAGCATTTT.

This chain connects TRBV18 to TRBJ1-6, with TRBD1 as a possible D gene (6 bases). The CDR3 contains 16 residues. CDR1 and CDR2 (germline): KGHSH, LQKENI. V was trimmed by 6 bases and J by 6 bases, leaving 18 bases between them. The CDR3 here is CASSPRGHDGNSPLHF. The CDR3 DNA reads TGTGCCAGCTCGCCTCGGGGGCACGACGGTAATTCACCCCTCCACTTT.

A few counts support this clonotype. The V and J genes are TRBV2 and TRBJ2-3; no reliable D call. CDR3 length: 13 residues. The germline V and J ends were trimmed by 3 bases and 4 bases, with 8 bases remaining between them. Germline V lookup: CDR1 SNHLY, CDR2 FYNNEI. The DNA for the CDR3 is TGTGCCAGCAGTGATGCGGTGGCAGATACGCAGTATTTT. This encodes CASSDAVADTQYF. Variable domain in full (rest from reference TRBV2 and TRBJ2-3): EPEVTQTPSHQVTQMGQEVILRCVPISNHLYFYWYRQILGQKVEFLVSFYNNEISEKSEIFDDQFSVERPDGSNFTLKIRSTKLEDSAMYFCASSDAVADTQYFGPGTRLTVL.